Shown below are 21 T cell receptor beta chains from a single sample sequenced in a study of T cells in Graves' hyperthyroidism and ophthalmopathy. Amplification targeted TCR beta CDR3 regions from RNA transcripts. Using the HTBI primer set, a first-round RT-PCR was run on the TCR CDR3. Each CDR3 protein is one row after TCRdb ran MiXCR on the multiplex PCR reads. The sample contains a few hundred thousand distinct CDR3 sequences, 25% of which appear only once. Sequencing was carried out using blood. Source of these receptors: a man over 45 with Graves' hyperthyroidism.

This clonotype has only a few counts. Here the CDR3 reads CASSFTTLSGRDTQYF. In DNA, the CDR3 is TGTGCCAGCAGCTTCACCACACTCTCGGGGAGAGATACGCAGTATTTT. The V and J genes are TRBV11-3 and TRBJ2-3, with D perhaps TRBD2 (5 bases). Germline V gene data show CDR1 as SGHNT and CDR2 as YENEEA. Deletions cut 3 bases from V and 5 bases from J, with 18 bases between. This CDR3 is built from 16 residues.

This clonotype was found a few times. The V gene is TRBV27, the J gene TRBJ2-5; 8 bases line up with TRBD2. After removal of 3 bases from V and 5 bases from J, the junction contained 5 bases not matched to a gene. This CDR3 is built from 14 residues. Germline CDR1 and CDR2: MNHEY and SMNVEV (reference sequence). CDR3 residues: CASSFQAGVETQYF. The CDR3 DNA reads as TGTGCCAGCAGTTTCCAAGCGGGAGTTGAGACCCAGTACTTC.

The V gene is TRBV11-2, the J gene TRBJ1-2; D is unresolved. Germline V gives CDR1 SGHAT, CDR2 FQNNGV. With 4 bases removed from V and 6 bases from J, the gap between germline ends came to 15 bases. There are 14 residues in the CDR3. CDR3 sequence: CASSSGNDGHGYTF. The CDR3 DNA is TGTGCCAGCAGCTCAGGAAATGACGGACATGGCTACACCTTC.

The chain uses TRBV6-1 and TRBJ1-4, with D unclear. Germline V gives CDR1 MNHNS, CDR2 SASEGT. V was pared by 0 bases and J by 7 bases, with 6 bases between. The CDR3 runs 13 residues. In nucleotides, the CDR3 is TGTGCCAGCAGTGAAGCGCTGCGTGAAAAACTGTTTTTT. Residues: CASSEALREKLFF.

J is TRBJ2-5 and V is TRBV29-1; D possibly uses TRBD1 or TRBD2 (6 bases each). Looked up from germline, CDR1 is SQVTM and CDR2 is ANQGSEA. The CDR3 consists of 12 residues. V was cut by 7 bases and J by 1 base, with 10 bases left in between. CDR3 loop: CSGEGGQETQYF. For the CDR3, the DNA is TGCAGCGGCGAGGGGGGCCAAGAGACCCAGTACTTC. The full variable domain, rest sourced from reference TRBV29-1 and TRBJ2-5, is SAVISQKPSRDICQRGTSLTIQCQVDSQVTMMFWYRQQPGQSLTLIATANQGSEATYESGFVIDKFPISRPNLTFSTLTVSNMSPEDSSIYLCSGEGGQETQYFGPGTRLLVL.

This clonotype was seen a handful of times. This chain joins TRBV14 and TRBJ2-3, with unresolved D. The germline V and J ends were trimmed by 0 bases and 6 bases, with 10 bases remaining between them. Germline values: CDR1 SGHDN, CDR2 FVKESK. The CDR3 runs 14 residues. The CDR3 protein is CASSQDFRTDTQYF. The CDR3, as DNA: TGTGCCAGCAGCCAAGACTTCAGAACGGATACGCAGTATTTT.

This chain links TRBV4-1 with TRBJ2-5; 10 bases are shared with TRBD2. Trimming removed 0 bases from V and 2 bases from J; junction bases left unmatched: 6. This CDR3 has 17 amino acids. Germline loops: CDR1 MGHRA, CDR2 YSYEKL. The CDR3, as DNA: TGCGCCAGCAGCCAAGATCGGGCAGCGGGAGGGCAAGAGACCCAGTACTTC. Its protein is CASSQDRAAGGQETQYF.

This clonotype was counted a few times. The rearrangement links TRBV4-1 to TRBJ2-1, with 11 bases aligning to TRBD2. V lost 1 base to trimming and J lost 6 bases; unmatched junction nucleotides: 14. Germline values: CDR1 MGHRA, CDR2 YSYEKL. This CDR3 is 19 amino acids long. DNA of the CDR3: TGCGCCAGCAGCCAAGCGCGGACTAGCGGGCCCATTCGCCCCAATGAGCAGTTCTTC. As protein: CASSQARTSGPIRPNEQFF.

This clonotype was detected a few times. The V and J genes are TRBV12-3 or TRBV12-4 and TRBJ2-5, with 12 nucleotides matching TRBD2. The junction had 14 bases not matched to a gene; V was cut back by 7 bases and J by 5 bases. The CDR3 loop spans 17 amino acids. CDR3 amino acids: CASISRRGLAGKETQYF. In DNA, the CDR3 is TGTGCCAGCATCAGCCGGCGCGGACTAGCGGGAAAGGAGACCCAGTACTTC.

V gene TRBV7-9 combines with J gene TRBJ2-5; D is ambiguous. CDR1 and CDR2 (germline): SEHNR, FQNEAQ (reference sequence). V was shortened by 6 bases and J by 1 base, with 12 bases between the two germline ends. The CDR3 length is 14 residues. CDR3 nucleotides: TGTGCCAGCAGTTTATCCCGGATCCAAGAGACCCAGTACTTC. As protein: CASSLSRIQETQYF.

This clonotype was seen a few times. This chain connects TRBV7-3 to TRBJ2-2; no clear D. This CDR3 has 16 residues. CDR1 and CDR2 (germline): SGHTA, FQGTGA. V was trimmed by 0 bases and J by 0 bases, leaving 8 bases between them. In DNA form, the CDR3 reads TGTGCCAGCAGCTTAACCGGAGACGCGAACACCGGGGAGCTGTTTTTT. It encodes CASSLTGDANTGELFF.

This clonotype occurred a few times. V and J are TRBV7-2 and TRBJ2-5, with a possible D match to TRBD2 (6 bases). Germline V CDR1 and CDR2: SGHTA, FQGNSA. V was shortened by 2 bases and J by 5 bases, with 15 bases between the two germline ends. The CDR3 is made up of 15 amino acids. Here the CDR3 DNA reads TGTGCCAGCAGCTTATCGGCTAGCGCCAGGGAGACCCAGTACTTC. Translating gives CASSLSASARETQYF.

The sample holds a few counts of this clonotype. The J gene is TRBJ1-1, the V gene TRBV20-1; D not certain. CDR3 length: 13 amino acids. V lost 3 bases to trimming and J lost 5 bases, with 13 bases between them. Per the germline V gene, CDR1 is DFQATT and CDR2 is SNEGSKA (reference sequence). For the CDR3, the DNA is TGCAGTGCTAGGTGGAGGGTTGAGACTGAAGCTTTCTTT. Translated, it gives CSARWRVETEAFF.

The CDR3 sequence: CASTAGAGDYNEQFF. DNA for the CDR3: TGTGCCAGCACCGCTGGGGCGGGAGACTACAATGAGCAGTTCTTC. The chain combines TRBV5-4 with TRBJ2-1; 7 positions match TRBD2. J lost 3 bases, V lost 6 bases, and 9 bases had no gene match. CDR1 is SGHNT, CDR2 YYREEE, per germline (reference sequence). The CDR3 length is 15 residues.

This clonotype has more than one count but fewer than ten. The V gene is TRBV5-1, the J gene TRBJ1-6; 8 bases line up with TRBD1. The V gene end was trimmed by 6 bases and the J gene end by 9 bases; junction bases not matched to a gene: 11. Germline V CDR1 and CDR2: SGHRS, YFSETQ. This CDR3 is built from 15 residues. The CDR3 is CASTRTGTDSSPLHF. CDR3 nucleotide sequence: TGCGCCAGCACCAGGACAGGGACCGATAGTTCACCCCTCCACTTT. The entire variable domain, with the rest obtained from reference TRBV5-1 and TRBJ1-6, is as follows: KAGVTQTPRYLIKTRGQQVTLSCSPISGHRSVSWYQQTPGQGLQFLFEYFSETQRNKGNFPGRFSGRQFSNSRSEMNVSTLELGDSALYLCASTRTGTDSSPLHFGNGTRLTVT.

The CDR3 region is CSVRRDRPLGEQYF. CDR3 DNA sequence: TGCAGCGTTCGCCGGGACAGACCCCTCGGCGAGCAGTACTTC. The J gene is TRBJ2-7, the V gene TRBV29-1; 7 bases are a match to TRBD1. Trimming took 5 bases from V and 6 from J; bases not matched to a gene: 13. The CDR3 totals 14 residues. Germline CDR1 is SQVTM and CDR2 is ANQGSEA.

This clonotype has just a few counts. CDR3: CASSQGLDTGELFF. The CDR3 region has the DNA TGTGCCAGCAGCCAGGGACTAGACACCGGGGAGCTGTTTTTT. V is TRBV3-1 and J is TRBJ2-2; TRBD2 agrees at 8 bases. Germline CDR1 reads LGHDT; CDR2 reads YNNKEL (reference sequence). This CDR3 region has 14 residues. V trimming: 3 bases; J trimming: 3 bases; junction bases outside the gene matches: 0.

This clonotype was detected only a few times. The J gene is TRBJ2-2, the V gene TRBV7-9, with D unresolved. This CDR3 contains 16 residues. Germline CDR1 is SEHNR and CDR2 is FQNEAQ (reference sequence). Trimming shortened V by 6 bases and J by 3 bases, and 17 bases separated the two germline ends. The CDR3 sequence is CASSFGVRDYTGELFF. Here the CDR3 DNA reads TGTGCCAGCAGTTTCGGTGTCAGAGACTACACCGGGGAGCTGTTTTTT.

This chain uses TRBV29-1 with TRBJ2-3, with D maybe TRBD2 (5 bases). This CDR3 has 13 residues. Per the germline V gene, CDR1 is SQVTM and CDR2 is ANQGSEA. The V gene lost 4 bases and the J gene lost 0 bases, with 8 bases spanning the gap. In nucleotides, the CDR3 is TGCAGCGTTGCTGGCGGGAGCACAGATACGCAGTATTTT. Its protein product is CSVAGGSTDTQYF.

The CDR3 loop reads CAISKGTGIDEQFF. The CDR3 DNA follows: TGTGCCATCAGCAAAGGGACAGGGATAGATGAGCAGTTCTTC. The chain employs TRBV10-3 and TRBJ2-1; 9 nucleotides match TRBD1. In germline, CDR1 is ENHRY, CDR2 SYGVKD. With V trimmed by 6 bases and J by 8 bases, 8 bases remained unmatched. The CDR3 covers 14 residues.

The chain joins TRBV4-2 to TRBJ2-2; 8 bases align to TRBD2. The CDR3 totals 15 residues. The germline V gene has CDR1 LGHNA and CDR2 YNFKEQ. With 6 bases clipped from V and 6 bases from J, the junction kept 9 bases outside the gene matches. The CDR3 is CASSQDTSGPGELFF. The CDR3 DNA reads as TGTGCCAGCAGTCAGGATACTAGCGGCCCCGGGGAGCTGTTTTTT.